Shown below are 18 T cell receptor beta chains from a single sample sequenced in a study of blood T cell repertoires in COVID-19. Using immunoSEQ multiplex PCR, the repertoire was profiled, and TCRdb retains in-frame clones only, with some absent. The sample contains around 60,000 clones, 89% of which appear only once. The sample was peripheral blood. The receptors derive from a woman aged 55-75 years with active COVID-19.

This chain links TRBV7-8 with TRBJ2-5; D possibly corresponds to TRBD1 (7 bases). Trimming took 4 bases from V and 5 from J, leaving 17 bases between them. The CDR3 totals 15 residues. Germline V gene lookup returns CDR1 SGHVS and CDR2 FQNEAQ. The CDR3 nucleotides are TGTGCCAGCAGCTCATTGACAGGGAGGACTGAGACCCAGTACTTC. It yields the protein CASSSLTGRTETQYF. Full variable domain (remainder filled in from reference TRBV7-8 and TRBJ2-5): GAGVSQSPRYKVAKRGQDVALRCDPISGHVSLFWYQQALGQGPEFLTYFQNEAQLDKSGLPSDRFFAERPEGSVSTLKIQRTQQEDSAVYLCASSSLTGRTETQYFGPGTRLLVL.

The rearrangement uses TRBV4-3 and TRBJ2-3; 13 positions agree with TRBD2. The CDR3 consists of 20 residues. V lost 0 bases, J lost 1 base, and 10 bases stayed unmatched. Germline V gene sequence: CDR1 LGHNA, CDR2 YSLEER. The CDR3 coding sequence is TGCGCCAGCAGCCAAGAAACTAGCGGGGGGGCGGAGTCAGGCACAGATACGCAGTATTTT. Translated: CASSQETSGGAESGTDTQYF.

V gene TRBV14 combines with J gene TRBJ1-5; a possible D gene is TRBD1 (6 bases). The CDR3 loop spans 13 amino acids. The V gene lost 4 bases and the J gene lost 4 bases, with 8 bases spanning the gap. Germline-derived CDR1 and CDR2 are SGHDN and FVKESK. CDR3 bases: TGTGCCAGCAGCCTACAGGGAAATCAGCCCCAGCATTTT. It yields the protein CASSLQGNQPQHF.

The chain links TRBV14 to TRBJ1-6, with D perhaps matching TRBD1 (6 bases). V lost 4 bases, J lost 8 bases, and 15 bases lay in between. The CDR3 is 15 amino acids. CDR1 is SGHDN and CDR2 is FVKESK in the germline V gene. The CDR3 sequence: CASSPGAASYSPLHF. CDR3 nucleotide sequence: TGTGCCAGCAGCCCAGGGGCGGCTAGCTATTCACCCCTCCACTTT.

CDR3 sequence reads: CASTPRDSLFNEQFF. For the CDR3, the DNA is TGTGCCAGTACCCCCCGGGACTCTCTCTTCAATGAGCAGTTCTTC. The rearrangement uses TRBV19 and TRBJ2-1, with D tentatively TRBD2 (6 bases). Germline V CDR1 and CDR2: LNHDA, SQIVND (reference sequence). The CDR3 is 15 residues long. Trimming cost V 7 bases and J 6 bases, with 19 bases left between them. Full variable domain (rest looked up from reference TRBV19 and TRBJ2-1): DGGITQSPKYLFRKEGQNVTLSCEQNLNHDAMYWYRQDPGQGLRLIYYSQIVNDFQKGDIAEGYSVSREKKESFPLTVTSAQKNPTAFYLCASTPRDSLFNEQFFGPGTRLTVL.

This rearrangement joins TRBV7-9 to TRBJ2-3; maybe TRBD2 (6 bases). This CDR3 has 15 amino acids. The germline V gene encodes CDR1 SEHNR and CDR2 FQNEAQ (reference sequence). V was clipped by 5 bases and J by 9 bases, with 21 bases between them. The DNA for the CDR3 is TGTGCCAGCAGCGGGGACTGGGCCCGATCAACCACGCAGTATTTT. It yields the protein CASSGDWARSTTQYF.

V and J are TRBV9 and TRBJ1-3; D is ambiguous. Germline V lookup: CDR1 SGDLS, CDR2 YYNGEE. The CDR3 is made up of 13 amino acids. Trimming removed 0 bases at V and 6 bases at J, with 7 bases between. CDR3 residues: CASSVGSVNTIYF. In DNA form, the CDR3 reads TGTGCCAGCAGCGTAGGGAGTGTAAACACCATATATTTT.

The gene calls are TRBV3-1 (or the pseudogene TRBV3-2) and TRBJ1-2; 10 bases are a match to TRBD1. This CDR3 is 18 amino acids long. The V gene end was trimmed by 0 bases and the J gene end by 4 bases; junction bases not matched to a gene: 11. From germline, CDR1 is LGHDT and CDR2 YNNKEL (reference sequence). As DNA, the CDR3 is TGTGCCAGCAGCCAAGACAGACAGGGGGCCCCGGATGGCTATGGCTACACCTTC. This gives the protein CASSQDRQGAPDGYGYTF.

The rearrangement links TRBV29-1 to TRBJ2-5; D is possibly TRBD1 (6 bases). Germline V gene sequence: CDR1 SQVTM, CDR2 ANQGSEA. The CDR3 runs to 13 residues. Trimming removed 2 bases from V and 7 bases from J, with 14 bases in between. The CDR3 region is CSVEHRVGGTQYF. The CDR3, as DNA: TGCAGCGTTGAACACAGGGTAGGAGGGACCCAGTACTTC.

CDR3 amino acids: CASSAGVSTRNQPQHF. CDR3 bases: TGTGCCAGTAGTGCGGGGGTAAGTACCCGCAATCAGCCCCAGCATTTT. The chain couples TRBV19 to TRBJ1-5, with D tentatively TRBD1 (5 bases). The CDR3 has 16 residues. Germline V gene sequence: CDR1 LNHDA, CDR2 SQIVND (reference sequence). V lost 5 bases to trimming and J lost 2 bases, with 16 bases between them.

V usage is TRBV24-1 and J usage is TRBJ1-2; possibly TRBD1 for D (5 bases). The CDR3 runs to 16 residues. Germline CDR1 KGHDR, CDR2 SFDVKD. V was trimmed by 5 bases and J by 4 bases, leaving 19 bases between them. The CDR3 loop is CATSAAGSGGIYGYTF. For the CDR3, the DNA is TGTGCCACCAGTGCCGCAGGGTCCGGAGGGATCTATGGCTACACCTTC.

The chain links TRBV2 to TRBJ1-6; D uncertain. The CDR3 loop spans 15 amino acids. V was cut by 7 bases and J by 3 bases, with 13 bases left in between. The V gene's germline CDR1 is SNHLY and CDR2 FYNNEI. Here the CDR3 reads CASKNGAGYNSPLHF. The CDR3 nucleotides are TGTGCCAGCAAAAATGGAGCGGGCTATAATTCACCCCTCCACTTT.

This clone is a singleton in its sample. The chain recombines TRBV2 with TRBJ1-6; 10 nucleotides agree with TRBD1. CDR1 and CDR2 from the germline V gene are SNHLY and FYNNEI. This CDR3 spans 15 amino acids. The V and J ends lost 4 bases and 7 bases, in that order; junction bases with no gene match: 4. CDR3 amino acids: CASSGDRGVNSPLHF. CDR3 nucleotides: TGTGCCAGCAGTGGGGACAGGGGAGTAAATTCACCCCTCCACTTT.

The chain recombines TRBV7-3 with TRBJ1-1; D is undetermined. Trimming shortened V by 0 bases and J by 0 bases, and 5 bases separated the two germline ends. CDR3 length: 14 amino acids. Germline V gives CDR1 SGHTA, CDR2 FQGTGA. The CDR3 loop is CASSLTAVNTEAFF. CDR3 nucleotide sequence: TGTGCCAGCAGCTTAACGGCGGTGAACACTGAAGCTTTCTTT. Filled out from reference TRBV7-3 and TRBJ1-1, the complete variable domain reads GAGVSQTPSNKVTEKGKYVELRCDPISGHTALYWYRQSLGQGPEFLIYFQGTGAADDSGLPNDRFFAVRPEGSVSTLKIQRTERGDSAVYLCASSLTAVNTEAFFGQGTRLTVV.

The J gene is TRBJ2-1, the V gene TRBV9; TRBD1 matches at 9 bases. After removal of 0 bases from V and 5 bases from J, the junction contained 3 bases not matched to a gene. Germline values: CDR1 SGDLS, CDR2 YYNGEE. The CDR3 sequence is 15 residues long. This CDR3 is CASSVGGTGNNEQFF. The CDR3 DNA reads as TGTGCCAGCAGCGTAGGGGGGACAGGGAACAATGAGCAGTTCTTC.

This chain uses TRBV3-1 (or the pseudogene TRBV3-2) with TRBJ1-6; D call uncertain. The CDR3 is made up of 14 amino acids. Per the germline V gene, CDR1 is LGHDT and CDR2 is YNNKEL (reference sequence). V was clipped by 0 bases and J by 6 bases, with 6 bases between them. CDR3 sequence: CASSQDIGNSPLHF. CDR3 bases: TGTGCCAGCAGCCAAGATATCGGTAATTCACCCCTCCACTTT.

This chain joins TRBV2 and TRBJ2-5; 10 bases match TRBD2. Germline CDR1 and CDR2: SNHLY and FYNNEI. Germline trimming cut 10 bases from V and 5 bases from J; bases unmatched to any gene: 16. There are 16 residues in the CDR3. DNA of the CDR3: TGTGCCATCCAGGGTCTTAGCGGGGGGTCGGGGGAGACCCAGTACTTC. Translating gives CAIQGLSGGSGETQYF.

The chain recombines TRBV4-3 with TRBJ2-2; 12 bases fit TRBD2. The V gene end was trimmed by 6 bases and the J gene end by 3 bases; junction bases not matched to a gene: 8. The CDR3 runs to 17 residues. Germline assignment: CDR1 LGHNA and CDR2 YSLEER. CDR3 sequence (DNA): TGCGCCAGCAGAGCTAGCGGGGGGGTCAGGTACACCGGGGAGCTGTTTTTT. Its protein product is CASRASGGVRYTGELFF.